A single sample gave rise to the 13 T cell receptor beta chains below, sequenced in a study of T cell responses to AZD1222 COVID-19 vaccine. Some clones are missing from TCRdb's copy, which holds only in-frame ones; the method was immunoSEQ multiplex PCR. The sample records about 140,000 clones, around nine tenths being singletons. The sample was peripheral blood, taken on day 0 of AZD1222 vaccination. The receptors were sampled from an adult in good health.

This clone appeared once. This chain uses TRBV2 with TRBJ2-3, with D perhaps being TRBD1 or TRBD2 (6 bases each). V lost 2 bases to trimming and J lost 0 bases, with 12 bases between them. From germline, CDR1 is SNHLY and CDR2 FYNNEI. CDR3 length equals 16 residues. This CDR3 is CASSEWGATSTDTQYF. CDR3 sequence (DNA): TGTGCCAGCAGTGAATGGGGGGCAACAAGCACAGATACGCAGTATTTT.

This chain joins TRBV10-1 and TRBJ2-7, with D uncertain. Per germline, CDR1 WNHNN and CDR2 SYGVQD (reference sequence). Trimming took 4 bases from V and 3 from J, leaving 16 bases between them. CDR3 length: 15 amino acids. In DNA form, the CDR3 reads TGCGCCAGCAGTGCGGTAGAAGGACCAAGCTACGAGCAGTACTTC. Translated, it gives CASSAVEGPSYEQYF.

Worth noting for this clone: The junction and the germline gene differ at one end; a read error may be behind it. The rearrangement uses TRBV7-6 and TRBJ1-6, with D hard to call. Germline V gives CDR1 SGHVS, CDR2 FNYEAQ. The CDR3 extends over 14 amino acids. CDR3 nucleotide sequence: TGTGCCAGCAGCTTAGCCTCCCATAATTCACCCCTCCACTTT. Translated: CASSLASHNSPLHF. The full variable domain, with the rest looked up from reference TRBV7-6 and TRBJ1-6, is GAGVSQSPRYKVTKRGQDVALRCDPISGHVSLYWYRQALGQGPEFLTYFNYEAQQDKSGLPNDRFSAERPEGSISTLTIQRTEQRDSAMYRCASSLASHNSPLHFGNGTRLTVT.

The gene calls are TRBV18 and TRBJ1-2; D remains ambiguous. CDR1 is KGHSH, CDR2 LQKENI, per germline. V shed 3 bases and J shed 1 base, with 9 bases lying between them. This CDR3 has 14 residues. The CDR3 loop is CASSPRAVNYGYTF. The DNA of the CDR3 is TGTGCCAGCTCACCTAGGGCAGTTAACTATGGCTACACCTTC.

This chain uses TRBV6-5 with TRBJ1-5; D is unresolved. The CDR3 consists of 14 residues. V lost 4 bases, J lost 0 bases, and 7 bases lay in between. Germline V CDR1 and CDR2: MNHEY, SVGAGI. CDR3 sequence: CASSFPYSNQPQHF. The DNA of the CDR3 is TGTGCCAGCAGTTTTCCGTATAGCAATCAGCCCCAGCATTTT.

The chain uses TRBV18 and TRBJ1-2, with a possible D match to TRBD1 (5 bases). This CDR3 has 14 residues. Germline V gene data show CDR1 as KGHSH and CDR2 as LQKENI. Trimming pared 5 bases from V and 1 base from J, leaving 11 bases between. The DNA for the CDR3 is TGTGCCAGCTCATCTTATGACAGTAACTATGGCTACACCTTC. Translation: CASSSYDSNYGYTF.

This chain connects TRBV28 to TRBJ1-1; 8 bases align to TRBD1. The CDR3 is 15 amino acids. Germline values: CDR1 MDHEN, CDR2 SYDVKM. The V gene end was trimmed by 5 bases and the J gene end by 1 base; junction bases not matched to a gene: 6. CDR3 protein: CASSKTGQANTEAFF. CDR3 bases: TGTGCCAGCAGTAAGACGGGACAGGCGAACACTGAAGCTTTCTTT.

This clone was detected only once. This chain uses TRBV18 with TRBJ1-2; 8 nucleotides align to TRBD1. V lost 2 bases to trimming and J lost 2 bases; unmatched junction nucleotides: 4. Germline V lookup: CDR1 KGHSH, CDR2 LQKENI. The CDR3 consists of 15 residues. CDR3 nucleotide sequence: TGTGCCAGCTCACCAAGGACAGGGAGAAACTATGGCTACACCTTC. Translation: CASSPRTGRNYGYTF.

The V call is TRBV6-4, the J call TRBJ1-6; D possibly corresponds to TRBD1 (5 bases). The length of the CDR3 is 15 residues. Germline values: CDR1 MRHNA, CDR2 SNTAGT. V lost 7 bases and J 0 bases, leaving 10 bases between the germline ends. The CDR3 here is CASKQASSYNSPLHF. The DNA of the CDR3 is TGTGCCAGCAAACAGGCAAGCTCCTATAATTCACCCCTCCACTTT.

This clone was recorded only once. The chain combines TRBV28 with TRBJ2-3; 8 bases align to TRBD2. The V and J ends lost 6 bases and 4 bases, in that order; junction bases with no gene match: 12. The V gene's germline CDR1 is MDHEN and CDR2 SYDVKM. This CDR3 region has 16 residues. CDR3 in amino acids: CASSFALSTSADTQYF. CDR3 DNA sequence: TGTGCCAGCAGCTTCGCCCTCTCGACTAGCGCAGATACGCAGTATTTT.

The genes are TRBV7-9 and TRBJ1-1, with D possibly TRBD1 on 6 matching bases. The CDR3 runs 15 residues. Trimming cost V 5 bases and J 5 bases, with 18 bases left between them. The germline gives CDR1 SEHNR, CDR2 FQNEAQ (reference sequence). CDR3 protein: CASSAPQGSWTEAFF. The CDR3 region has the DNA TGTGCCAGCAGCGCTCCACAGGGTTCGTGGACTGAAGCTTTCTTT.

The chain carries TRBV4-1 and TRBJ2-7, with a weak D call TRBD2 (6 bases). Germline V gene sequence: CDR1 MGHRA, CDR2 YSYEKL. The CDR3 consists of 16 residues. V was cut by 1 base and J by 5 bases, with 18 bases left in between. CDR3 sequence reads: CASSQVGTGVVHEQYF. As DNA, the CDR3 is TGCGCCAGCAGCCAAGTCGGAACGGGAGTTGTCCACGAGCAGTACTTC.

This chain uses TRBV3-1 (or the pseudogene TRBV3-2) with TRBJ2-1; D gene ambiguous. Germline-derived CDR1 and CDR2 are LGHDT and YNNKEL (reference sequence). V lost 1 base and J lost 9, with 13 bases in between. This CDR3 comprises 14 residues. The CDR3 here is CASSQAVDLGEQFF. CDR3 DNA: TGTGCCAGCAGCCAAGCTGTCGATCTGGGTGAGCAGTTCTTC.